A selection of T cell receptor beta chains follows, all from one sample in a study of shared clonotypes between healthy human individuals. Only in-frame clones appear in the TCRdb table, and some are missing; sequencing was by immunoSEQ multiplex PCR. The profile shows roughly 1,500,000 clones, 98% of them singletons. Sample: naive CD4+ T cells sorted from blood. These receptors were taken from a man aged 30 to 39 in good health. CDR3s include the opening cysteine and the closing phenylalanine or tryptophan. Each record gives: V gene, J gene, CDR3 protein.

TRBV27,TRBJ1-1,CASTALTEAFF
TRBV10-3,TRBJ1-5,CAISGQGGQPQHF
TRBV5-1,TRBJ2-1,CASSLDRASYNEQFF
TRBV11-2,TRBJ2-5,CASSGTSGPQETQYF
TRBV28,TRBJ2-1,CASRLRQTPYNEQFF
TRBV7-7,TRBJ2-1,CASSRLTSGPYNEQFF
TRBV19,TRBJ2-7,CASSIGRASREQYF
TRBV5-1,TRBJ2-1,CASSNGVSGAEQFF
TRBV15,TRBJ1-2,CATSRDLQGNGYTF
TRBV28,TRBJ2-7,CASLGSGSSYEQYF
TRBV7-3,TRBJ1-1,CASSESKNTEAFF
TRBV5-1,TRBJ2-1,CASSLAGPNEQFF
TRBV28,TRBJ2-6,CASSLRQGTAGANVLTF
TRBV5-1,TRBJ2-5,CASTGHSVETQYF